This T cell receptor (beta chain) was recorded in a study of shared clonotypes between healthy human individuals. CD45RO-negative, CCR7-selected cells formed the naive CD8 fraction, which excluded terminally differentiated effector memory CD45RA+ cells. A word on this clone: No antigen is known for it.

Authors' processing steps: Because ImmunoSEQ provided only junction sequences with no quality scores, the filtering differed. The data were produced by immunoSEQ multiplex PCR, yet TCRdb's version contains in-frame clones alone and is incomplete. D and trimming come from the DNA, and the V and J calls and clone size come from that table. The sample yields roughly 850,000 clones, about 96% seen once. Study conclusions and caveats: On the whole, naive subsets had larger estimated richness than memory subsets had.

The CDR3 contains 13 residues. Germline values: CDR1 SGDLS, CDR2 YYNGEE. The V end was cut by 2 bases, the J end by 4 bases, with 9 bases between. The source is a man younger than 40 in good health. Sequencing was carried out using naive CD8+ T cells sorted from blood. The chain is built from TRBV9 and TRBJ1-1, with D hard to call. The CDR3 reads CASSVNSLTEAFF. The CDR3 region has the DNA TGTGCCAGCAGCGTTAATTCCCTCACTGAAGCTTTCTTT.